This TCR beta chain appears in the sequencing data of a study of OX40 agonist ivuxolimab in advanced cancers. The wider study: Dose-escalation cases comprised hepatocellular carcinoma, melanoma, renal cell or head and neck cancer.

Regarding the study as a whole: At 0.1-3.0 mg/kg, partial responders had clonal expansion among the lowest observed. Dose levels from 0.1 to 3.0 mg/kg saw CD4+ and CD8+ blood T cells expand clonally by week 6.

Sampling times: baseline, cycle 4 day 1, cycle 7 day 1. This clone has just a few counts. Its antigen is currently unknown. Looked up from germline, CDR1 is SEHNR and CDR2 is FQNEAQ (reference sequence). The CDR3 has 11 amino acids. The V end was cut by 5 bases, the J end by 9 bases, with 7 bases between. Clones were sequenced by immunoSEQ multiplex PCR, and TCRdb holds only the in-frame ones, with some missing. The profile shows some 100,000 clones, 90% of them singletons. This sequence joins TRBV7-9 and TRBJ2-2; D is uncertain. The sequence was obtained from an adult with an advanced solid tumor such as melanoma, head and neck, liver or kidney cancer. The input for sequencing was CD4+ or CD8+ T cells sorted from blood, taken in a trial of the OX40 agonist ivuxolimab. CDR3 sequence reads: CASSGYRELFF. The CDR3, as DNA: TGTGCCAGCAGCGGGTACAGGGAGCTGTTTTTT.